This T cell receptor (beta chain) appears in the sequencing data of a study of identical twins. V gave up 0 bases and J gave up 11 bases; unmatched junction bases: 12. The CDR3 consists of 14 residues. Germline CDR1 DFQATT, CDR2 SNEGSKA (reference sequence). TCRdb processed the 5' RACE reads anew with MiXCR; each CDR3 protein has one entry. The sample lists about 1.7 million distinct CDR3 sequences, less than 40% occurring once. This clonotype has a handful of counts. The J gene is TRBJ2-5, the V gene TRBV20-1; 7 nucleotides align to TRBD1. Sequencing used cord blood. The clonotype comes from a newborn girl in good health. This CDR3 is CSARDAEGAGEQYF. CDR3 sequence (DNA): TGCAGTGCTAGAGATGCAGAGGGGGCTGGTGAGCAGTACTTC.